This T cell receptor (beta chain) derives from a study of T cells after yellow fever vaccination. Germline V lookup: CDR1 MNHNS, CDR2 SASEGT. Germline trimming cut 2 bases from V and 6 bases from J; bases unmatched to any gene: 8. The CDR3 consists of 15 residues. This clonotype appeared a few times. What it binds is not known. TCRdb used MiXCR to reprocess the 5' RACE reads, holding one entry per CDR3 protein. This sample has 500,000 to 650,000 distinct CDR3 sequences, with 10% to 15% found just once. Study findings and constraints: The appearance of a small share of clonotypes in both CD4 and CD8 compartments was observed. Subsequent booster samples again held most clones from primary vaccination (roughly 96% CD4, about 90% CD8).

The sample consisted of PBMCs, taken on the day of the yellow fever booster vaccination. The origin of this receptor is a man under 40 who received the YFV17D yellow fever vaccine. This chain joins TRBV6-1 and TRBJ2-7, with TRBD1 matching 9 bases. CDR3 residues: CASSETGTGTIEQYF. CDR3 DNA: TGTGCCAGCAGTGAAACCGGGACAGGGACCATCGAGCAGTACTTC.